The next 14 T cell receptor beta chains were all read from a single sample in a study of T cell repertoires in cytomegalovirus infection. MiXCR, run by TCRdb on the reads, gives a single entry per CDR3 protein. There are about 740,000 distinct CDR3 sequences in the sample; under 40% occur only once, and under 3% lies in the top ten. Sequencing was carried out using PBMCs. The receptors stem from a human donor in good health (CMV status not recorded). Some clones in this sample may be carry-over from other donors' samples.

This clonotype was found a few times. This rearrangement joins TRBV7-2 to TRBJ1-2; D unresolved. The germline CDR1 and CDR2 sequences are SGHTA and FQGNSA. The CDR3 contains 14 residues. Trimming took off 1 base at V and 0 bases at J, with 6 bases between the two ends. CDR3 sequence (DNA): TGTGCCAGCAGCTTAGAGGTCTCTAACTATGGCTACACCTTC. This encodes CASSLEVSNYGYTF.

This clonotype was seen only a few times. CDR3: CASSFSGTGSNSPLHF. The CDR3 nucleotides are TGTGCCAGCAGCTTCTCCGGGACAGGGAGTAATTCACCCCTCCACTTT. The chain couples TRBV7-2 to TRBJ1-6; 9 nucleotides match TRBD1. This CDR3 has 16 amino acids. The germline V gene encodes CDR1 SGHTA and CDR2 FQGNSA. V trimming: 3 bases; J trimming: 6 bases; junction bases outside the gene matches: 6. Drawing the rest from reference TRBV7-2 and TRBJ1-6, the complete variable domain is GAGVSQSPSNKVTEKGKDVELRCDPISGHTALYWYRQSLGQGLEFLIYFQGNSAPDKSGLPSDRFSAERTGGSVSTLTIQRTQQEDSAVYLCASSFSGTGSNSPLHFGNGTRLTVT.

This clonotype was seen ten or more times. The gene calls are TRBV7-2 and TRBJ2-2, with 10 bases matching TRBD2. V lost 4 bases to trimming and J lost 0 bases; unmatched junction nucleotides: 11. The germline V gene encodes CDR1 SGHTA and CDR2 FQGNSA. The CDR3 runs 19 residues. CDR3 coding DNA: TGTGCCAGCAGCTCGAGGTGGACTAGCGGAAGCGCGAACACCGGGGAGCTGTTTTTT. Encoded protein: CASSSRWTSGSANTGELFF.

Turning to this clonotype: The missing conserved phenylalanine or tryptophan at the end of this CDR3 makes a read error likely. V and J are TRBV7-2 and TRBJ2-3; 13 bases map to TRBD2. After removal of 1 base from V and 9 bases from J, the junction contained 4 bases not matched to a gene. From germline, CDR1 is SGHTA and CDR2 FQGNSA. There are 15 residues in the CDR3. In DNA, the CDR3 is TGTGCCAGCAGCTTAGGCACTAGCGGGAGGGGGACGCAGTATTGT. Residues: CASSLGTSGRGTQYC.

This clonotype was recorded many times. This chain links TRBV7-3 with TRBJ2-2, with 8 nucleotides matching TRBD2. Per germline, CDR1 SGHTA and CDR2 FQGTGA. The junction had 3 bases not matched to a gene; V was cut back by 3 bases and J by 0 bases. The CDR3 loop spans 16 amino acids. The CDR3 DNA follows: TGTGCCAGCAGCTTGGGGCGGGGGGCGAACACCGGGGAGCTGTTTTTT. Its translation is CASSLGRGANTGELFF. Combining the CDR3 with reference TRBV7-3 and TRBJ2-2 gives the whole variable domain GAGVSQTPSNKVTEKGKYVELRCDPISGHTALYWYRQSLGQGPEFLIYFQGTGAADDSGLPNDRFFAVRPEGSVSTLKIQRTERGDSAVYLCASSLGRGANTGELFFGEGSRLTVL.

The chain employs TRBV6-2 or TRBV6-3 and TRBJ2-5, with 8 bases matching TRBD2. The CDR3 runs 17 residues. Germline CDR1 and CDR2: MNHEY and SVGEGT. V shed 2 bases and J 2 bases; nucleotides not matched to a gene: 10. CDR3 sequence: CASSYPWSGGPQETQYF. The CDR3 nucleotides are TGTGCCAGCAGTTACCCTTGGAGCGGGGGTCCGCAAGAGACCCAGTACTTC.

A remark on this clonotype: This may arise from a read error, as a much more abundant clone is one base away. The CDR3 protein is CDSSPGLGRGGYGYTF. CDR3 DNA: TGTGACAGCAGCCCCGGGCTTGGGCGTGGGGGCTATGGCTACACCTTC. The J gene is TRBJ1-2, the V gene TRBV7-2; a possible D gene is TRBD1 (5 bases). There are 16 residues in the CDR3. From germline, CDR1 is SGHTA and CDR2 FQGNSA.

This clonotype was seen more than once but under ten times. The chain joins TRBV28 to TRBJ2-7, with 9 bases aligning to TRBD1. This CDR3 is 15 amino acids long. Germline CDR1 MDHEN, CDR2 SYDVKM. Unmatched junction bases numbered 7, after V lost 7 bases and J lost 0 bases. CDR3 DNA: TGTGCCAGCAACACCTGGGACAGGGCCTCCTACGAGCAGTACTTC. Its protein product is CASNTWDRASYEQYF.

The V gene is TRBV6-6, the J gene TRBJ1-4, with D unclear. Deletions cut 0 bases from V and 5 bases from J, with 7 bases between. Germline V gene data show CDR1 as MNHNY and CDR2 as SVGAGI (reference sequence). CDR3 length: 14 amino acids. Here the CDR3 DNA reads TGTGCCAGCAGTTACTCGACCGCAAATGAAAAACTGTTTTTT. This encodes CASSYSTANEKLFF.

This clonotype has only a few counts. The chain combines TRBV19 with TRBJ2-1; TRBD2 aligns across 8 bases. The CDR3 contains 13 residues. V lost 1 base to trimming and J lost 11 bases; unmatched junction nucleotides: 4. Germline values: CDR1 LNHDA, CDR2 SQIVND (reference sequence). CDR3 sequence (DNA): TGTGCCAGTAGTATAGGGCGGGAGGTTAAGCAGTTCTTC. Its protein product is CASSIGREVKQFF. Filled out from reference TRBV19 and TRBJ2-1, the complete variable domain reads DGGITQSPKYLFRKEGQNVTLSCEQNLNHDAMYWYRQDPGQGLRLIYYSQIVNDFQKGDIAEGYSVSREKKESFPLTVTSAQKNPTAFYLCASSIGREVKQFFGPGTRLTVL.

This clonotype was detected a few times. CDR3 amino acids: CASSLNRVQPQHF. In nucleotides, the CDR3 is TGTGCCAGCAGCTTAAACAGGGTCCAGCCCCAGCATTTT. The chain combines TRBV7-2 with TRBJ1-5, with a possible D match to TRBD1 (6 bases). The CDR3 has 13 amino acids. Germline V gene sequence: CDR1 SGHTA, CDR2 FQGNSA. V lost 2 bases to trimming and J lost 7 bases, with 9 bases between them.

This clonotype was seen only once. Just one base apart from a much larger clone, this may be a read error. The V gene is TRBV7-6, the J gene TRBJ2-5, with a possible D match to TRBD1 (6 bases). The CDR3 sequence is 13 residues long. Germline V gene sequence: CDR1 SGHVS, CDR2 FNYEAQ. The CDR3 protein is CVSSLLGAGTQYF. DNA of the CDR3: TGTGTCAGCAGCTTATTGGGGGCGGGGACCCAGTACTTC.

The CDR3: CASSFELRRSTDTQYF. In DNA, the CDR3 is TGTGCCAGCAGCTTTGAACTCCGGAGAAGCACAGATACGCAGTATTTT. The chain carries TRBV7-9 and TRBJ2-3; D uncertain. The CDR3 runs to 16 residues. From germline, CDR1 is SEHNR and CDR2 FQNEAQ (reference sequence). Deletions cut 3 bases from V and 0 bases from J, with 13 bases between.

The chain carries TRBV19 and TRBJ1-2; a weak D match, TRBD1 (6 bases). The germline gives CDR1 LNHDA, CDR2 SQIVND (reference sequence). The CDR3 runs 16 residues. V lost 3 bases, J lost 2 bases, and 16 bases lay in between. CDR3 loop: CASSIIGDKGNYGYTF. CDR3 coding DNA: TGTGCCAGTAGTATTATCGGGGACAAGGGGAACTATGGCTACACCTTC.